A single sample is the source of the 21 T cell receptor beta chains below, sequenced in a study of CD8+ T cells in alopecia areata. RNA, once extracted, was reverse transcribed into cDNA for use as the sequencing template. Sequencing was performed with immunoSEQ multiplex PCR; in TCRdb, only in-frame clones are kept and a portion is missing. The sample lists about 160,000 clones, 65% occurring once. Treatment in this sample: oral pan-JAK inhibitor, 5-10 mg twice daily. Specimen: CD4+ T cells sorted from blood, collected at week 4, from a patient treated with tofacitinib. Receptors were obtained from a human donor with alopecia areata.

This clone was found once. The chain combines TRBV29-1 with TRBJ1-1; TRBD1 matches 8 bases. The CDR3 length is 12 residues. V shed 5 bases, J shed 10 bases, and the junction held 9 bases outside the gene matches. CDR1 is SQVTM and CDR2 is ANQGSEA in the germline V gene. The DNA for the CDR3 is TGCAGCGTTCGAGGACAGGGAGACATAGCTTTCTTT. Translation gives CSVRGQGDIAFF. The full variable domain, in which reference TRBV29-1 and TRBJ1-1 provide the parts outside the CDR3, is SAVISQKPSRDICQRGTSLTIQCQVDSQVTMMFWYRQQPGQSLTLIATANQGSEATYESGFVIDKFPISRPNLTFSTLTVSNMSPEDSSIYLCSVRGQGDIAFFGQGTRLTVV.

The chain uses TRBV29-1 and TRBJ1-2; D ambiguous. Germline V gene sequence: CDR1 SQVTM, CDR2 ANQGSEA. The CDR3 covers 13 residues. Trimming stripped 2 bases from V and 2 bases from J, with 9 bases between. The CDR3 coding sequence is TGCAGCGTTGAAATAGGAATCAACTATGGCTACACCTTC. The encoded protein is CSVEIGINYGYTF.

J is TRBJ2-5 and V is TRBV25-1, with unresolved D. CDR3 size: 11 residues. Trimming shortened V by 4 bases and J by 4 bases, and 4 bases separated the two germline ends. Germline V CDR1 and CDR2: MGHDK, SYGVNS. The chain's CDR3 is CASSVGETQYF. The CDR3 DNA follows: TGTGCCAGCAGTGTTGGAGAGACCCAGTACTTC.

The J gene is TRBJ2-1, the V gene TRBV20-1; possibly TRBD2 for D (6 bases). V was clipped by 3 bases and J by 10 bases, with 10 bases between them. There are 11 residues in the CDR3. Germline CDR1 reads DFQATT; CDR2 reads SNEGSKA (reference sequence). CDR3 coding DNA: TGCAGTGCTAGCGGAGGGGCAGAGCAGTTCTTC. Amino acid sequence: CSASGGAEQFF.

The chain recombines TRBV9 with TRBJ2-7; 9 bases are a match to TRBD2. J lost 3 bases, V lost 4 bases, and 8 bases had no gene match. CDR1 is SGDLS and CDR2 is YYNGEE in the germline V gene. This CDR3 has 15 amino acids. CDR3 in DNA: TGTGCCAGCAGCCTAGGGCTAGCGGGGCTCTACGAGCAGTACTTC. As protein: CASSLGLAGLYEQYF.

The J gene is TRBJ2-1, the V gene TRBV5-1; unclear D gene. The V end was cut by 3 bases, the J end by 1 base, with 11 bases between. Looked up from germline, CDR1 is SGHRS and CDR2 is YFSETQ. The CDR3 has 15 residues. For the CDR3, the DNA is TGCGCCAGCAGCTACGCAGACTCTTCCTACAATGAGCAGTTCTTC. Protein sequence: CASSYADSSYNEQFF.

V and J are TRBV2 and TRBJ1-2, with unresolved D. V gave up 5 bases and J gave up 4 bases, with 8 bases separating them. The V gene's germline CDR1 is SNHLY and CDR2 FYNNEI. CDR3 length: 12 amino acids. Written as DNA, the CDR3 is TGTGCCAGCAGTTATAAGAGCTATGGCTACACCTTC. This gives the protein CASSYKSYGYTF.

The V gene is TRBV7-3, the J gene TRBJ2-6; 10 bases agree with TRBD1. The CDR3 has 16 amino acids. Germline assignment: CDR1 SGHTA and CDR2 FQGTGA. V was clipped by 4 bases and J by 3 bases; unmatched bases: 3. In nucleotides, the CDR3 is TGTGCCAGCAGCTCCGGGACAGGGGTTGGGGCCAACGTCCTGACTTTC. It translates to CASSSGTGVGANVLTF.

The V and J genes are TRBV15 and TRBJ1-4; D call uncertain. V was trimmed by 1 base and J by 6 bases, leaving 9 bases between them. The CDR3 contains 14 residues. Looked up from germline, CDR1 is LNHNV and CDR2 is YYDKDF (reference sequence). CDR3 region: CATSRGDSDEKLFF. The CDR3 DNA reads TGTGCCACCAGCAGAGGTGATTCGGATGAAAAACTGTTTTTT.

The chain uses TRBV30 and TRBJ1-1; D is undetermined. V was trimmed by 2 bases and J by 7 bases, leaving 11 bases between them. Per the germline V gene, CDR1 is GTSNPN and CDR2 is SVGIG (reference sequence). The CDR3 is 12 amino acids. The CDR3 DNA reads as TGTGCCTGGAGTCCAACGGAGTATGAAGCTTTCTTT. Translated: CAWSPTEYEAFF.

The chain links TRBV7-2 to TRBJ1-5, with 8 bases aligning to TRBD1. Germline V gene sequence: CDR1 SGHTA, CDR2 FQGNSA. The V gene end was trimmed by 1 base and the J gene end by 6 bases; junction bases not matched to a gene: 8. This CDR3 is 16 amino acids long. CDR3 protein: CASSLDNRGISQPQHF. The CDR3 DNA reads TGTGCCAGCAGCTTAGATAACAGGGGGATCAGTCAGCCCCAGCATTTT.

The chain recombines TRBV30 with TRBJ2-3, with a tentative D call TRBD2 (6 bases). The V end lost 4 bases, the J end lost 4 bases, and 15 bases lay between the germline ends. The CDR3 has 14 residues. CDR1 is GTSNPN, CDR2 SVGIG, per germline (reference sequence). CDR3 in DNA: TGTGCCTGGACCCCATGGGGGGTGGCAGATACGCAGTATTTT. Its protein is CAWTPWGVADTQYF.

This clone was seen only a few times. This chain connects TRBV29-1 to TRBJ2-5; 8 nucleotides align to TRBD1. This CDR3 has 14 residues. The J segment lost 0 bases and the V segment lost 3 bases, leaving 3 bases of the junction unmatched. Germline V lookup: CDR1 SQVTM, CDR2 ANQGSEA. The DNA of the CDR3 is TGCAGCGTTGACAGCAGGGGGCACCAAGAGACCCAGTACTTC. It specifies CSVDSRGHQETQYF.

For the CDR3, the DNA is TGTGCCAGCAGCGTAGCACCTGGGAGAGACACTGAAGCTTTCTTT. Its translation is CASSVAPGRDTEAFF. The J gene is TRBJ1-1, the V gene TRBV9; the D is unclear. Germline CDR1 is SGDLS and CDR2 is YYNGEE. This CDR3 spans 15 amino acids. Trimming removed 0 bases from V and 3 bases from J, with 12 bases in between.

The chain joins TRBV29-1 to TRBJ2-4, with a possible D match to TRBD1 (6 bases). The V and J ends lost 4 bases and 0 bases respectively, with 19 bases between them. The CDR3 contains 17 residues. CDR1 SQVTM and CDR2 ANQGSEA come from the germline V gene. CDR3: CSVVGTSFGLAKNIQYF. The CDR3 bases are TGCAGCGTTGTCGGGACATCATTCGGCCTAGCCAAAAACATTCAGTACTTC.

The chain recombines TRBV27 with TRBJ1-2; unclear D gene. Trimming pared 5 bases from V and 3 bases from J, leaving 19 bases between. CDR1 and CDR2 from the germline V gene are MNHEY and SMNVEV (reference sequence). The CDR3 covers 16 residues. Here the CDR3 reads CASSVDQTNAYYGYTF. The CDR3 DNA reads TGTGCCAGCAGTGTAGACCAGACAAACGCTTACTATGGCTACACCTTC.

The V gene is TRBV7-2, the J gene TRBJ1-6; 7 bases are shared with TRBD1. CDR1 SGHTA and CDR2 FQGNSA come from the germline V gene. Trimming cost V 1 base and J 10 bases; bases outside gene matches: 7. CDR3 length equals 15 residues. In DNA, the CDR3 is TGTGCCAGCAGCTTAGGTCGACAGGGTTACTCACCCCTCCACTTT. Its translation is CASSLGRQGYSPLHF.

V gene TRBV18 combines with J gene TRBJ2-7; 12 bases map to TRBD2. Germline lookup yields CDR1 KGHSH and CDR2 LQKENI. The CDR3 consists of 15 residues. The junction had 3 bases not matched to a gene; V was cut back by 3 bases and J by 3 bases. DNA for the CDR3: TGTGCCAGCTCACCGACTAGCGGGGGATACTACGAGCAGTACTTC. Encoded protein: CASSPTSGGYYEQYF.

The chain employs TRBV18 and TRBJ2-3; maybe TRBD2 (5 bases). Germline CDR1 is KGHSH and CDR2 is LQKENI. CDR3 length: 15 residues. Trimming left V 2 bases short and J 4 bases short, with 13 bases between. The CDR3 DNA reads TGTGCCAGCTCACCAGGGTCTAGCCCCGCAGATACGCAGTATTTT. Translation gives CASSPGSSPADTQYF.

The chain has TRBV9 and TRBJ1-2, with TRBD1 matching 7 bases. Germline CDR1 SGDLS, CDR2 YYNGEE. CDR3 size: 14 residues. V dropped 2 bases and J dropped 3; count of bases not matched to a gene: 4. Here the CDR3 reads CASSVSGGYYGYTF. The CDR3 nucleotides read TGTGCCAGCAGCGTTTCAGGGGGTTACTATGGCTACACCTTC. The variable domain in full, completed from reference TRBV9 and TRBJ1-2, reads DSGVTQTPKHLITATGQRVTLRCSPRSGDLSVYWYQQSLDQGLQFLIQYYNGEERAKGNILERFSAQQFPDLHSELNLSSLELGDSALYFCASSVSGGYYGYTFGSGTRLTVV.

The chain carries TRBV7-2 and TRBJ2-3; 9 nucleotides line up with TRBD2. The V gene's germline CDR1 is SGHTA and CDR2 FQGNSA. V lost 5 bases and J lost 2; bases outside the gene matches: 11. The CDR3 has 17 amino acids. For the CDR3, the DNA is TGTGCCAGCAGCCCGGGGGGGCTAGCGGGGTACACAGATACGCAGTATTTT. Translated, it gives CASSPGGLAGYTDTQYF. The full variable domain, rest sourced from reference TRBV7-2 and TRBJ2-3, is GAGVSQSPSNKVTEKGKDVELRCDPISGHTALYWYRQSLGQGLEFLIYFQGNSAPDKSGLPSDRFSAERTGGSVSTLTIQRTQQEDSAVYLCASSPGGLAGYTDTQYFGPGTRLTVL.